One and the same sample provided the 22 T cell receptor beta chains below, sequenced in a study of beta chain features in type 1 diabetes. No cognate antigen is known for these TCRs. Expressed TCRB transcripts got sequenced, as all isolated RNA was reverse transcribed. This table comes from immunoSEQ multiplex PCR, and its TCRdb copy is limited to in-frame clones, with some not included. The table includes about 650,000 clones, 9.5% to 15% detected once. Overall study results and limits: Within each of all four CD4+ subsets, Type 1 diabetes patients had TCRB CDR3s that were moderately but significantly shorter.

The sequencing sample was made of naive CD4+ T cells from blood. The receptors stem from a man aged 25-45 years with type 1 diabetes.

The CDR3 DNA reads as TGTGCCAGCAGTTTCCTCGGACTACAAAACACCGGGGAGCTGTTTTTT. As protein: CASSFLGLQNTGELFF. The V gene is TRBV27, the J gene TRBJ2-2; possibly TRBD2 for D (6 bases). The germline gives CDR1 MNHEY, CDR2 SMNVEV (reference sequence). V lost 3 bases and J 2 bases, leaving 13 bases between the germline ends. The CDR3 totals 16 residues.

The V call is TRBV5-1, the J call TRBJ2-7; TRBD1 matches at 7 bases. The length of the CDR3 is 12 residues. Germline lookup yields CDR1 SGHRS and CDR2 YFSETQ. V dropped 6 bases and J dropped 3; count of bases not matched to a gene: 3. CDR3 amino acids: CASKGQHYEQYF. The CDR3 DNA is TGCGCCAGCAAGGGACAGCACTACGAGCAGTACTTC.

The V call is TRBV19, the J call TRBJ1-1; D is uncertain. The germline V gene encodes CDR1 LNHDA and CDR2 SQIVND (reference sequence). The CDR3 covers 14 residues. V dropped 5 bases and J dropped 0 bases, with 10 bases sitting between them. The CDR3 loop is CASSRKPMNTEAFF. CDR3 nucleotide sequence: TGTGCCAGTAGTCGGAAGCCAATGAACACTGAAGCTTTCTTT.

In its sample, this clone was seen a few times. This rearrangement joins TRBV7-9 to TRBJ1-2; 9 nucleotides line up with TRBD1. Germline CDR1 SEHNR, CDR2 FQNEAQ (reference sequence). The J segment lost 2 bases and the V segment lost 6 bases, leaving 4 bases of the junction unmatched. This CDR3 is 14 amino acids long. The CDR3 is CASRTTGGNYGYTF. CDR3 DNA: TGTGCCAGCAGAACTACAGGGGGCAACTATGGCTACACCTTC.

The rearrangement uses TRBV19 and TRBJ2-3; D is perhaps TRBD1 (6 bases). Germline CDR1 LNHDA, CDR2 SQIVND (reference sequence). The CDR3 sequence is 17 residues long. The V end was cut by 5 bases, the J end by 1 base, with 19 bases between. The CDR3 reads CASSGSRGTFGTDTQYF. In DNA form, the CDR3 reads TGTGCCAGTAGTGGATCCAGGGGAACGTTTGGCACAGATACGCAGTATTTT.

The table lists this clone with a count of one. The same CDR3 is also encoded by other DNA sequences in this sample. The chain joins TRBV5-1 to TRBJ1-2, with TRBD1 as a possible D gene (6 bases). CDR3 size: 13 residues. Trimming stripped 0 bases from V and 4 bases from J, with 7 bases between. Germline CDR1 is SGHRS and CDR2 is YFSETQ. CDR3 residues: CASSLDRAYGYTF. CDR3 coding DNA: TGCGCCAGCAGCTTGGACAGGGCCTATGGCTACACCTTC.

This rearrangement joins TRBV27 to TRBJ1-1; 9 nucleotides align to TRBD1. Germline loops: CDR1 MNHEY, CDR2 SMNVEV (reference sequence). CDR3 size: 13 residues. Trimming cost V 11 bases and J 1 base; bases outside gene matches: 5. CDR3 coding DNA: TGTGCCTCCCGGACAGGGGCGAACACTGAAGCTTTCTTT. Protein product: CASRTGANTEAFF.

V is TRBV11-2 and J is TRBJ2-5, with D unresolved. The CDR3 is made up of 13 amino acids. Per the germline V gene, CDR1 is SGHAT and CDR2 is FQNNGV. The V end lost 4 bases, the J end lost 5 bases, and 11 bases lay between the germline ends. In nucleotides, the CDR3 is TGTGCCAGCAGCTATGGATTCCGGGAGACCCAGTACTTC. Protein sequence: CASSYGFRETQYF.

There are a few counts of this clone. The V call is TRBV5-1, the J call TRBJ2-7; 9 bases align to TRBD2. The CDR3 covers 15 residues. V lost 6 bases to trimming and J lost 0 bases; unmatched junction nucleotides: 7. Germline CDR1 is SGHRS and CDR2 is YFSETQ. CDR3: CASTPSGDYSYEQYF. The DNA of the CDR3 is TGCGCCAGCACCCCTAGCGGGGACTACTCCTACGAGCAGTACTTC. The full variable domain, its missing parts supplied by reference TRBV5-1 and TRBJ2-7, is KAGVTQTPRYLIKTRGQQVTLSCSPISGHRSVSWYQQTPGQGLQFLFEYFSETQRNKGNFPGRFSGRQFSNSRSEMNVSTLELGDSALYLCASTPSGDYSYEQYFGPGTRLTVT.

Note on this clone: This specimen includes other DNA sequences encoding the same CDR3. This chain connects TRBV7-2 to TRBJ2-7, with D perhaps given as TRBD1 or TRBD2 (5 bases each). The V gene lost 0 bases and the J gene lost 4 bases, with 7 bases spanning the gap. The CDR3 runs to 13 residues. Germline V gene data show CDR1 as SGHTA and CDR2 as FQGNSA. The CDR3 DNA sequence: TGTGCCAGCAGCTTAGCGGGGACGTACGAGCAGTACTTC. It translates to CASSLAGTYEQYF.

This clone was seen a handful of times. This rearrangement joins TRBV6-1 to TRBJ2-7; D remains unclear. CDR3 length equals 13 residues. Trimming cost V 4 bases and J 4 bases, with 11 bases left between them. Germline CDR1 and CDR2: MNHNS and SASEGT. The CDR3 loop is CASSATDGYEQYF. The DNA for the CDR3 is TGTGCCAGCAGTGCCACTGACGGTTACGAGCAGTACTTC.

The V gene is TRBV9, the J gene TRBJ2-7; 9 nucleotides align to TRBD1. The CDR3 contains 15 residues. The trim removed 2 bases at V and 1 base at J, leaving 4 bases unmatched. Germline values: CDR1 SGDLS, CDR2 YYNGEE. The CDR3 coding sequence is TGTGCCAGCAGCGTCGGGACAGGGAATTCCTACGAGCAGTACTTC. Its translation is CASSVGTGNSYEQYF.

The chain's CDR3 is CASSGGPSRNQPQHF. CDR3 nucleotides: TGTGCCAGCAGCGGGGGCCCCTCTCGCAATCAGCCCCAGCATTTT. The V gene is TRBV7-9, the J gene TRBJ1-5; D is perhaps TRBD1 (6 bases). This CDR3 is 15 amino acids long. V was pared by 5 bases and J by 2 bases, with 13 bases between. Looked up from germline, CDR1 is SEHNR and CDR2 is FQNEAQ (reference sequence).

The chain employs TRBV5-1 and TRBJ1-5; 7 bases are shared with TRBD1. CDR3 size: 16 residues. CDR1 and CDR2 (germline): SGHRS, YFSETQ. After removal of 0 bases from V and 6 bases from J, the junction contained 9 bases not matched to a gene. CDR3 nucleotide sequence: TGCGCCAGCAGCTTGGTCCCGCAGGGGGGAAGTCAGCCCCAGCATTTT. It encodes CASSLVPQGGSQPQHF. The variable domain in full, with the rest retrieved from reference TRBV5-1 and TRBJ1-5, is KAGVTQTPRYLIKTRGQQVTLSCSPISGHRSVSWYQQTPGQGLQFLFEYFSETQRNKGNFPGRFSGRQFSNSRSEMNVSTLELGDSALYLCASSLVPQGGSQPQHFGDGTRLSIL.

The chain joins TRBV11-2 to TRBJ2-3; 9 positions agree with TRBD2. V gave up 4 bases and J gave up 5 bases; unmatched junction bases: 4. The CDR3 consists of 14 residues. The germline V gene encodes CDR1 SGHAT and CDR2 FQNNGV. The CDR3 DNA sequence: TGTGCCAGCAGCTCCGTGACTAGCGGAGATACGCAGTATTTT. It translates to CASSSVTSGDTQYF.

The rearrangement uses TRBV19 and TRBJ2-4; D call uncertain. This CDR3 has 12 amino acids. Between the trimmed V and J ends, which lost 1 base and 2 bases, there was a span of 0 bases. Germline CDR1 LNHDA, CDR2 SQIVND (reference sequence). In DNA, the CDR3 is TGTGCCAGTAGTATAGCCAAAAACATTCAGTACTTC. Translated, it gives CASSIAKNIQYF.

The chain has TRBV4-2 and TRBJ1-6; the D gene is possibly TRBD1 (5 bases). Trimming took off 4 bases at V and 10 bases at J, with 14 bases between the two ends. This CDR3 has 14 residues. Germline CDR1 reads LGHNA; CDR2 reads YNFKEQ. CDR3 sequence: CASSPGLDRSPLHF. In nucleotides, the CDR3 is TGTGCCAGCAGCCCGGGACTCGATCGGTCACCCCTCCACTTT.

This clone was seen only a few times. V usage is TRBV7-9 and J usage is TRBJ2-2; D call uncertain. The CDR3 runs to 11 residues. The V and J ends lost 9 bases and 4 bases respectively, with 6 bases between them. CDR1 is SEHNR, CDR2 FQNEAQ, per germline (reference sequence). The CDR3 region is CASRFTGELFF. The CDR3 nucleotides read TGTGCCAGTAGATTCACCGGGGAGCTGTTTTTT.

This chain connects TRBV4-2 to TRBJ2-3; TRBD1 or TRBD2 may be the D gene (5 bases each). The CDR3 contains 16 residues. The germline gives CDR1 LGHNA, CDR2 YNFKEQ. V was shortened by 1 base and J by 5 bases, with 16 bases between the two germline ends. The CDR3 DNA sequence: TGTGCCAGCAGCCAAGGCCGGGACGGCGCCTTAGATACGCAGTATTTT. This sequence encodes CASSQGRDGALDTQYF.

This clone turned up a few times. The chain uses TRBV19 and TRBJ2-5; 7 nucleotides agree with TRBD2. CDR1 is LNHDA and CDR2 is SQIVND in the germline V gene (reference sequence). V was clipped by 7 bases and J by 5 bases; unmatched bases: 7. The CDR3 length is 13 residues. The CDR3 sequence is CASTPGTTETQYF. The CDR3 DNA follows: TGTGCCAGTACCCCCGGGACTACGGAGACCCAGTACTTC.

This clone has more than one count but fewer than ten. V usage is TRBV23-1 and J usage is TRBJ1-5; D is ambiguous. TRBV23-1 belongs to the ORF category, with a function that is uncertain. The CDR3 is made up of 17 amino acids. The germline V and J ends were trimmed by 2 bases and 0 bases, with 14 bases remaining between them. Here the CDR3 DNA reads TGCGCCAGCAGTCAACCCGTCTCAGAGTATAGCAATCAGCCCCAGCATTTT. Residues: CASSQPVSEYSNQPQHF.

A few counts support this clone. This rearrangement joins TRBV7-2 to TRBJ1-6; possible D gene TRBD1, 6 bases. CDR3 length equals 14 residues. V gave up 1 base and J gave up 7 bases, with 8 bases separating them. Germline CDR1 is SGHTA and CDR2 is FQGNSA. In DNA form, the CDR3 reads TGTGCCAGCAGCTTAGTTCAGGGGAATTCACCCCTCCACTTT. It is translated as CASSLVQGNSPLHF.